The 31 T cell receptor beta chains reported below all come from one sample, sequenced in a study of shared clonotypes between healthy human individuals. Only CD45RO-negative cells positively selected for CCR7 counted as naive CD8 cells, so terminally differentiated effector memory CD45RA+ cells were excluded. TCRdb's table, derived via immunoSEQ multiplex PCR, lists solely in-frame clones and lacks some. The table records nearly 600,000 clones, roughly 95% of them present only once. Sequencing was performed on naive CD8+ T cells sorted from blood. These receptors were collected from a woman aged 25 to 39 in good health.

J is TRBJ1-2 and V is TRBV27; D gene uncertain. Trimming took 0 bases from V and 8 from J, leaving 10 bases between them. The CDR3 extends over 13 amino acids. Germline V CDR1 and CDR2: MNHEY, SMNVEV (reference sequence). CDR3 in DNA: TGTGCCAGCAGTTTATCGGCTCTACAAGGCTACACCTTC. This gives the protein CASSLSALQGYTF.

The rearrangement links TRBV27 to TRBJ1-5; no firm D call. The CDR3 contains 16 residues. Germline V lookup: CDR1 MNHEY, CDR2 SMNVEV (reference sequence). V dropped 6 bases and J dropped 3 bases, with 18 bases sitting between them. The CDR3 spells CASSPSRGEYNQPQHF. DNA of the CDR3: TGTGCCAGCAGCCCAAGTCGGGGAGAATACAATCAGCCCCAGCATTTT.

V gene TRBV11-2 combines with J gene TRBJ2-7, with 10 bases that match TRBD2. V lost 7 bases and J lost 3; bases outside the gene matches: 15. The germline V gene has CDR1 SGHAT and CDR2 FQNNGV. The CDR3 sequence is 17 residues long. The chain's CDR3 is CASKSLAGVARNYEQYF. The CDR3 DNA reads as TGTGCCAGCAAATCGCTAGCGGGAGTGGCCAGGAACTACGAGCAGTACTTC.

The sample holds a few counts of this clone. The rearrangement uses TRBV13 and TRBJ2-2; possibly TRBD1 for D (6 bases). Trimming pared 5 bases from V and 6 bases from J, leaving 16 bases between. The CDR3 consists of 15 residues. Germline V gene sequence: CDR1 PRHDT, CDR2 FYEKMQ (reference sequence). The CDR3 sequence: CASSPSDRRAGELFF. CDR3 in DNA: TGTGCCAGCAGCCCGAGTGACAGGCGAGCCGGGGAGCTGTTTTTT.

CDR3 sequence reads: CASSIGRVNEQFF. CDR3 in DNA: TGTGCCAGCAGTATTGGGCGGGTCAATGAGCAGTTCTTC. The gene calls are TRBV28 and TRBJ2-1; D might be TRBD2 (5 bases). The CDR3 is 13 amino acids. The V gene lost 5 bases and the J gene lost 6 bases, with 11 bases spanning the gap. From germline, CDR1 is MDHEN and CDR2 SYDVKM.

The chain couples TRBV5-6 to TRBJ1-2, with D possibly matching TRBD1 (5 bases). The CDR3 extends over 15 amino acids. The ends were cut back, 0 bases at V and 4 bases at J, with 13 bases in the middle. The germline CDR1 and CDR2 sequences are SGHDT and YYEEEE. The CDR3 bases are TGTGCCAGCAGCTTGGTCGGGGACGCGGGCTATGGCTACACCTTC. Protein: CASSLVGDAGYGYTF.

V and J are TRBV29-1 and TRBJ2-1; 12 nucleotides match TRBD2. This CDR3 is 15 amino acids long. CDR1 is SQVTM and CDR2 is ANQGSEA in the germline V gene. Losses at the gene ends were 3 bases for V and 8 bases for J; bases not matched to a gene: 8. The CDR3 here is CSVEETSGSLDEQFF. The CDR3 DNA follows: TGCAGCGTTGAGGAGACTAGCGGGAGTTTAGATGAGCAGTTCTTC.

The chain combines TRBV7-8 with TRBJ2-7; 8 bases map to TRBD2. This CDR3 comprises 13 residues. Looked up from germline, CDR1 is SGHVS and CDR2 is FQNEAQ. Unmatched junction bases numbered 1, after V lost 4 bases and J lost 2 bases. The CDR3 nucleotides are TGTGCCAGCAGCTCGGGACTAGCCTACGAGCAGTACTTC. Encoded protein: CASSSGLAYEQYF.

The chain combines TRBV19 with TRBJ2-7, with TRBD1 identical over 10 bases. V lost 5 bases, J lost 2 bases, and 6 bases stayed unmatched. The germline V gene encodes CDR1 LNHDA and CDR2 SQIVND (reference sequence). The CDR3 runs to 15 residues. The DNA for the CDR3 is TGTGCCAGTAGTGAACCGGGACAGGGGACCTACGAGCAGTACTTC. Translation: CASSEPGQGTYEQYF.

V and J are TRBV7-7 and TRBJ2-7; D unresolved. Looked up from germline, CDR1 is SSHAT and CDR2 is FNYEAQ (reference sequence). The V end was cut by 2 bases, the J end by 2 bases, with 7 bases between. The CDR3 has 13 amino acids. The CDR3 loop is CASSLSPTYEQYF. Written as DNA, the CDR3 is TGTGCCAGCAGCTTAAGCCCGACCTACGAGCAGTACTTC.

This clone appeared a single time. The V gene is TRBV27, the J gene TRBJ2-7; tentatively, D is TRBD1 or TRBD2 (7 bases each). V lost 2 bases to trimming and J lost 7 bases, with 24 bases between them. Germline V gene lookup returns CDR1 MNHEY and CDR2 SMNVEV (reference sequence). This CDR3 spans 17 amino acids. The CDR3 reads CASSLGPSSGRGQEQYF. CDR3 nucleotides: TGTGCCAGCAGTTTAGGTCCGTCGTCGGGGAGGGGGCAAGAGCAGTACTTC.

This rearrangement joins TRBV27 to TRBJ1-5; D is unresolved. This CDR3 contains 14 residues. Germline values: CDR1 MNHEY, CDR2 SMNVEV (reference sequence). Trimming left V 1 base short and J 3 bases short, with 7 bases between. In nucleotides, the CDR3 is TGTGCCAGCAGTTTATTCGGGGACAATCAGCCCCAGCATTTT. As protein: CASSLFGDNQPQHF.

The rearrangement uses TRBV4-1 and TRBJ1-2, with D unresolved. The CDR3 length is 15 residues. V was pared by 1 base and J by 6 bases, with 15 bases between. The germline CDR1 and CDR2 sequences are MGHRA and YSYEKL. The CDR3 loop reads CASSQGVGQTNGYTF. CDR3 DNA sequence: TGCGCCAGCAGCCAAGGAGTGGGCCAAACGAATGGCTACACCTTC.

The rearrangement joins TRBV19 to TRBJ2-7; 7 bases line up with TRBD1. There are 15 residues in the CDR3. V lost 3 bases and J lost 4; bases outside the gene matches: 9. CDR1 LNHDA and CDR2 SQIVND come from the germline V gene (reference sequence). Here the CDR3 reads CASSISWTGSYEQYF. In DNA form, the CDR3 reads TGTGCCAGTAGTATCTCCTGGACAGGTTCTTACGAGCAGTACTTC.

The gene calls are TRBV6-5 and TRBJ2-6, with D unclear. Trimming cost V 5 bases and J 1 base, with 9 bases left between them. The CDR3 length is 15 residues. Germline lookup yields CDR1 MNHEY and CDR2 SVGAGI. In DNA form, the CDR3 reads TGTGCCAGCAGTCCATTGGGTTCTGGGGCCAACGTCCTGACTTTC. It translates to CASSPLGSGANVLTF.

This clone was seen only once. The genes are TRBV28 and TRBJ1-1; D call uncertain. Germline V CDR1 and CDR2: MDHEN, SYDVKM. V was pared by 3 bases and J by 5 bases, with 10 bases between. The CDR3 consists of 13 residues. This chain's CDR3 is CASSFYEGTEAFF. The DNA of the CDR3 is TGTGCCAGCAGTTTTTACGAGGGAACTGAAGCTTTCTTT.

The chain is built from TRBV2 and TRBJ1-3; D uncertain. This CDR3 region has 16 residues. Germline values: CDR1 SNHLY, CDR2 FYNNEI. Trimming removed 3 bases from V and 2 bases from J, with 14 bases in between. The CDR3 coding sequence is TGTGCCAGCAGTGATCGGCGGGGAACCCCTGGAAACACCATATATTTT. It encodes CASSDRRGTPGNTIYF.

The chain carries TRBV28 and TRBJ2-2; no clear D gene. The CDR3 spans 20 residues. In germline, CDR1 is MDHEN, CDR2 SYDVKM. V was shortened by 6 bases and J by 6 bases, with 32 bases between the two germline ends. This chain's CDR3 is CASSSRSVFTIGVLSGELFF. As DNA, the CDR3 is TGTGCCAGCAGCTCCCGGTCGGTTTTTACGATTGGAGTCTTATCCGGGGAGCTGTTTTTT.

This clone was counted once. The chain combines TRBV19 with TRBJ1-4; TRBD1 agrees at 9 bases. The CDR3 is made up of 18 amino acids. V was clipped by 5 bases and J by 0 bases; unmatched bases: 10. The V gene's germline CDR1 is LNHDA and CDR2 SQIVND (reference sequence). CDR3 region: CASSARTGALATNEKLFF. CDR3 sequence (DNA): TGTGCCAGTAGTGCCCGGACAGGGGCTTTAGCAACTAATGAAAAACTGTTTTTT. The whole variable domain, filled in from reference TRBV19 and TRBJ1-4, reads DGGITQSPKYLFRKEGQNVTLSCEQNLNHDAMYWYRQDPGQGLRLIYYSQIVNDFQKGDIAEGYSVSREKKESFPLTVTSAQKNPTAFYLCASSARTGALATNEKLFFGSGTQLSVL.

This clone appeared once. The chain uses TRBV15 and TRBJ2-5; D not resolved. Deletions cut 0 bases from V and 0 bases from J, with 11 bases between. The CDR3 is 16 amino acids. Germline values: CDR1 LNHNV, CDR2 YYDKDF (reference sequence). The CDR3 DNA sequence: TGTGCCACCAGCAGAGAAGGTTACGGGCACCAAGAGACCCAGTACTTC. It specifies CATSREGYGHQETQYF. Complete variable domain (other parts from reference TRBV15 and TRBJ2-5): DAMVIQNPRYQVTQFGKPVTLSCSQTLNHNVMYWYQQKSSQAPKLLFHYYDKDFNNEADTPDNFQSRRPNTSFCFLDIRSPGLGDTAMYLCATSREGYGHQETQYFGPGTRLLVL.

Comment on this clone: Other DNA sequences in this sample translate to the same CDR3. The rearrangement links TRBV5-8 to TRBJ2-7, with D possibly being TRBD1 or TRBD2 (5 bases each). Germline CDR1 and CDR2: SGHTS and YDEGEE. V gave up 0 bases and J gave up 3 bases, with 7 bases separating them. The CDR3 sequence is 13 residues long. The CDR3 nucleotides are TGTGCCAGCAGCTTGGCAGGGAGCTACGAGCAGTACTTC. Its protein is CASSLAGSYEQYF.

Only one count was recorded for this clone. The CDR3 DNA sequence: TGTGCCAGCAGCCAAGGACAAATTAGCACAGATACGCAGTATTTT. The encoded protein is CASSQGQISTDTQYF. The chain combines TRBV5-8 with TRBJ2-3; tentative D call: TRBD1 (5 bases). Germline assignment: CDR1 SGHTS and CDR2 YDEGEE. The CDR3 runs 15 residues. Trimming left V 4 bases short and J 0 bases short, with 12 bases between.

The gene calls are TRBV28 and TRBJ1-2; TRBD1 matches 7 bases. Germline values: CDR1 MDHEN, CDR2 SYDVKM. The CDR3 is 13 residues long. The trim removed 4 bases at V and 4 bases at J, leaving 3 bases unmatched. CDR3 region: CASSSRTGYGYTF. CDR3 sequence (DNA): TGTGCCAGCAGTTCGCGGACAGGCTATGGCTACACCTTC.

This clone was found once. This CDR3 is CASRGTTTNTGELFF. The DNA of the CDR3 is TGTGCCAGCAGGGGGACTACCACGAACACCGGGGAGCTGTTTTTT. V gene TRBV28 combines with J gene TRBJ2-2, with 7 nucleotides matching TRBD2. Germline values: CDR1 MDHEN, CDR2 SYDVKM. J was trimmed by 0 bases and V by 6 bases; bases with no gene match: 4. There are 15 residues in the CDR3.

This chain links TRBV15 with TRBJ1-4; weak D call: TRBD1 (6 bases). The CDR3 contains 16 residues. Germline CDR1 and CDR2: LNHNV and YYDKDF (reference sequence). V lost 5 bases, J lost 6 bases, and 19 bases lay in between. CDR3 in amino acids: CATSSEWGRIDEKLFF. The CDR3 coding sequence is TGTGCCACCAGCTCAGAATGGGGGCGCATTGATGAAAAACTGTTTTTT.

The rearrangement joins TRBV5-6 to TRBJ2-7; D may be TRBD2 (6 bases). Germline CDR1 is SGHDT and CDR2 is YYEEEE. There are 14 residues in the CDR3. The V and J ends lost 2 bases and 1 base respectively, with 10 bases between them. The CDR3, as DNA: TGTGCCAGCAGCTTAGGAGGGGTGTCCTACGAGCAGTACTTC. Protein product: CASSLGGVSYEQYF.

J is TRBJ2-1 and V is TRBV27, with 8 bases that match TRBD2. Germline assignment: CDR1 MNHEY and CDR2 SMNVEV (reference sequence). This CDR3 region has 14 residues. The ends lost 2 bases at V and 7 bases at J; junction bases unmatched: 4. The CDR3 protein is CASSLGSGENEQFF. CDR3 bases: TGTGCCAGCAGTTTAGGTAGCGGGGAGAATGAGCAGTTCTTC.

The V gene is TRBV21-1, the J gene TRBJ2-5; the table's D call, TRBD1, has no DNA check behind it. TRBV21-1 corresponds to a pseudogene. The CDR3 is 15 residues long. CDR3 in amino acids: CASSKNRTSQETQYF. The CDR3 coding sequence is TGTGCCAGCAGCAAAAACAGGACATCACAAGAGACCCAGTACTTC.

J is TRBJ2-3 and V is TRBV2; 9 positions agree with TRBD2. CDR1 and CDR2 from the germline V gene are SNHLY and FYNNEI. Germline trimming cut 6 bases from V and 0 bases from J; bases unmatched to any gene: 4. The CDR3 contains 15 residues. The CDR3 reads CASRGLAESTDTQYF. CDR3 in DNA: TGTGCCAGCAGGGGACTAGCAGAAAGCACAGATACGCAGTATTTT.

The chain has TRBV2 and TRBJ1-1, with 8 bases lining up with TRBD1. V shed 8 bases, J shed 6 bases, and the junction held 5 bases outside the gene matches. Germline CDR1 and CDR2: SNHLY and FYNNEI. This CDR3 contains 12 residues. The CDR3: CASLGQGAEAFF. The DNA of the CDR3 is TGTGCCAGCCTCGGACAGGGAGCTGAAGCTTTCTTT.

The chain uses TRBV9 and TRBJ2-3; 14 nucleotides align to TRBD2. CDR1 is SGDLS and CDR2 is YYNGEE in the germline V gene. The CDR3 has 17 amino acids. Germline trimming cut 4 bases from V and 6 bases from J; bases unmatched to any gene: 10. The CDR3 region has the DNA TGTGCCAGCAGCTCTGGGACTAGCGGGAGTTCTCTTGATACGCAGTATTTT. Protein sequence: CASSSGTSGSSLDTQYF.